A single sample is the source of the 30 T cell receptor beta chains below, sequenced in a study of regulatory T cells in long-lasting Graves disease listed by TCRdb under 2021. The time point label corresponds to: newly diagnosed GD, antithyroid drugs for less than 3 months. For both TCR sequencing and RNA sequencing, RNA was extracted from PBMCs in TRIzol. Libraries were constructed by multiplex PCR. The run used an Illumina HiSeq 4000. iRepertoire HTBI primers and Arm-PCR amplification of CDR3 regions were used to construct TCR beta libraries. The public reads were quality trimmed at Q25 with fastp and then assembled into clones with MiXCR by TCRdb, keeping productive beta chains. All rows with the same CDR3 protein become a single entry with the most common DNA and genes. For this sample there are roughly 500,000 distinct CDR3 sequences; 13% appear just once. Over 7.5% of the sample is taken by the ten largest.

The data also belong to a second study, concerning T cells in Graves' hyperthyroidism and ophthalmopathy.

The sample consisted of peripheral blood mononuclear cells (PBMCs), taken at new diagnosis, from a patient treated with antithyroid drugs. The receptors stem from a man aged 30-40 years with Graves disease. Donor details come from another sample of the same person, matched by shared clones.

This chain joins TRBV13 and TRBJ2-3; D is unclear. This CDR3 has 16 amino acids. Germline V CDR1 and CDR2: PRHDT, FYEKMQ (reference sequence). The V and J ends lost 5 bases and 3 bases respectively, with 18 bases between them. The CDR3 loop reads CASSLVGSARTDTQYF. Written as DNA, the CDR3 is TGTGCCAGCAGCCTGGTCGGAAGCGCGCGGACAGATACGCAGTATTTT.

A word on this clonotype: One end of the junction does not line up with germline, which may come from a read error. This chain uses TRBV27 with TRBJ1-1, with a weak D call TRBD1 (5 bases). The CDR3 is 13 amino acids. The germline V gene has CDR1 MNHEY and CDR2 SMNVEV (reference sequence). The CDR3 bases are TGTGCCAGCAGTTTAGGGGGGAACACTGGAGCTTTCTTT. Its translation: CASSLGGNTGAFF.

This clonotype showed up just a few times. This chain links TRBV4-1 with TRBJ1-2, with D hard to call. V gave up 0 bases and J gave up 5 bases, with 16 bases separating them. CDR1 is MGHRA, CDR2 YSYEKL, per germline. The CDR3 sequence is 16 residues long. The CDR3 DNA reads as TGCGCCAGCAGCCAAGAAGCGAACCCAAACCCGTATGGCTACACCTTC. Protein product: CASSQEANPNPYGYTF.

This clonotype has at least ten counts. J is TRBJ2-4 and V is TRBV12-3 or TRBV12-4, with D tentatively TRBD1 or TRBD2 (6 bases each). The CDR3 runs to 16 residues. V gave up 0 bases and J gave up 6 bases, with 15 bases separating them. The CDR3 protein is CASSLARWGAGNIQYF. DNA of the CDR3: TGTGCCAGCAGTTTAGCGCGATGGGGGGCCGGAAACATTCAGTACTTC.

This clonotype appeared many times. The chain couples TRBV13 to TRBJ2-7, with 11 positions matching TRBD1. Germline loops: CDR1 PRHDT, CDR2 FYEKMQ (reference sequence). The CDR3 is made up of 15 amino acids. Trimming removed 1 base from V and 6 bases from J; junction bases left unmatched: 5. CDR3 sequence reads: CASSLVGTGGLEQYF. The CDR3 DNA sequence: TGTGCCAGCAGCTTAGTAGGGACAGGGGGTCTCGAGCAGTACTTC.

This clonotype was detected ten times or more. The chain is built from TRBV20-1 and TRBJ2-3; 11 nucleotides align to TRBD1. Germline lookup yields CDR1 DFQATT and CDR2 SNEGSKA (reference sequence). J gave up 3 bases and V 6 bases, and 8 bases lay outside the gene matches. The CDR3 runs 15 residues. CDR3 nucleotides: TGCAGTGCCTTTCCCCGGGACAGGGGGACAGATACGCAGTATTTT. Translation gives CSAFPRDRGTDTQYF.

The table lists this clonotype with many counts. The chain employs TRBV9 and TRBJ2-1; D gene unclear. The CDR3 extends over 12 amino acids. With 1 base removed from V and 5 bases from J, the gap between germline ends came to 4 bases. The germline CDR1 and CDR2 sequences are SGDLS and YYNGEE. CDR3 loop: CASSVQNNEQFF. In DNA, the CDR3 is TGTGCCAGCAGCGTACAGAACAATGAGCAGTTCTTC.

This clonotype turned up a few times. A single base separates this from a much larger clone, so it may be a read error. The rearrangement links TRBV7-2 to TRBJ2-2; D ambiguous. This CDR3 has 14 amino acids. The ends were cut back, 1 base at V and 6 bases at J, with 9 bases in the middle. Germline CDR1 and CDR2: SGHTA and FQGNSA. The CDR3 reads CASSLGLWAGELFF. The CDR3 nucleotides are TGTGCCAGCAGCTTAGGGCTGTGGGCCGGGGAGCTGTTTTTT.

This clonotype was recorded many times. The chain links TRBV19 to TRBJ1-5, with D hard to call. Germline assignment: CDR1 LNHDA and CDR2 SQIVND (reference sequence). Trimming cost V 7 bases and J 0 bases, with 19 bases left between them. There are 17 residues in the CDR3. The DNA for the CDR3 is TGTGCCAGTACCCAACCACTAGGGCGGATTAGCAATCAGCCCCAGCATTTT. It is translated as CASTQPLGRISNQPQHF.

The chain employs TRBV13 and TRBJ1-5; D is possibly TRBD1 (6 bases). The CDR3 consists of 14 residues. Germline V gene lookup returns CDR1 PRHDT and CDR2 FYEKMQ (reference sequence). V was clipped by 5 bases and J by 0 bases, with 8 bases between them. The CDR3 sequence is CASSMTGSNQPQHF. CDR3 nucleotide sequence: TGTGCCAGCAGCATGACAGGTAGCAATCAGCCCCAGCATTTT.

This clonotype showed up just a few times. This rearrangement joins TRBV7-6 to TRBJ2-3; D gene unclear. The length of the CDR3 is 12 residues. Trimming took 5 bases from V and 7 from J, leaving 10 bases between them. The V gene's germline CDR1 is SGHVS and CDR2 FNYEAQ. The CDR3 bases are TGTGCCAGCAGCCCACGGTTGAATACGCAGTATTTT. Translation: CASSPRLNTQYF.

The CDR3 here is CASSRRLAGRETQYF. DNA of the CDR3: TGCGCCAGCAGCCGCCGACTAGCGGGGCGGGAGACCCAGTACTTC. The chain couples TRBV4-1 to TRBJ2-5, with TRBD2 matching over 11 bases. This CDR3 is built from 15 residues. V was clipped by 4 bases and J by 5 bases; unmatched bases: 6. Per the germline V gene, CDR1 is MGHRA and CDR2 is YSYEKL.

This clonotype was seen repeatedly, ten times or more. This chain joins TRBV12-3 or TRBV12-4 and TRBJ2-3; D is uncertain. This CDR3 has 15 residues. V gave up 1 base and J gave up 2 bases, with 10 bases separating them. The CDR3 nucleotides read TGTGCCAGCAGTTTAGGAGCAGGCCACACAGATACGCAGTATTTT. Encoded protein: CASSLGAGHTDTQYF.

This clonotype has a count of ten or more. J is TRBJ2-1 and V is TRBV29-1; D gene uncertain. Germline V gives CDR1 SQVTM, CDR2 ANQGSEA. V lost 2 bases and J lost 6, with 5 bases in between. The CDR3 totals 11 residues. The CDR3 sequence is CSVEWGNEQFF. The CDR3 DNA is TGCAGCGTTGAATGGGGCAATGAGCAGTTCTTC.

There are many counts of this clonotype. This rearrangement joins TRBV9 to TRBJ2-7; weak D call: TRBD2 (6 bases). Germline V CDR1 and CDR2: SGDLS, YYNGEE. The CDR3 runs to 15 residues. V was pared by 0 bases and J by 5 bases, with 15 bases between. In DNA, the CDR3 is TGTGCCAGCAGCGTAGTCGGAACTAGCTACAACGAGCAGTACTTC. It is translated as CASSVVGTSYNEQYF. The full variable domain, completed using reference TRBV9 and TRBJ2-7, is DSGVTQTPKHLITATGQRVTLRCSPRSGDLSVYWYQQSLDQGLQFLIQYYNGEERAKGNILERFSAQQFPDLHSELNLSSLELGDSALYFCASSVVGTSYNEQYFGPGTRLTVT.

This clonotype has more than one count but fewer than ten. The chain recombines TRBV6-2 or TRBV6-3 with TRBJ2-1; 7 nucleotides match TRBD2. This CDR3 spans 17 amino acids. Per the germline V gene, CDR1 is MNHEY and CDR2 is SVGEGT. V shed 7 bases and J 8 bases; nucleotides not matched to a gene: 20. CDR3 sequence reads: CASNSRSTTSSLDEQFF. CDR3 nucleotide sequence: TGTGCCAGCAATTCGCGTTCAACGACTAGCTCGTTGGATGAGCAGTTCTTC.

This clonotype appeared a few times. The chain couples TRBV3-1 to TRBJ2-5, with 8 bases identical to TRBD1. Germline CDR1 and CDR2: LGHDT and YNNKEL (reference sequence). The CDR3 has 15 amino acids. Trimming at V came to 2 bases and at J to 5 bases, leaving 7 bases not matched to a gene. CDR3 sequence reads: CASSQMDREQETQYF. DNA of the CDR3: TGTGCCAGCAGCCAAATGGACAGGGAACAGGAGACCCAGTACTTC.

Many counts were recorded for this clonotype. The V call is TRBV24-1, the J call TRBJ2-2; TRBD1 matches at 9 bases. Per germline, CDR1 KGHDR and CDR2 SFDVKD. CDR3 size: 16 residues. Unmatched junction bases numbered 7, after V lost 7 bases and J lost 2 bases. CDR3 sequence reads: CATRGRDRENTGELFF. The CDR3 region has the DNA TGTGCCACCAGGGGCCGGGACAGGGAAAACACCGGGGAGCTGTTTTTT.

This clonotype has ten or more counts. CDR3 protein: CASSESGGGAYGYTF. The CDR3 coding sequence is TGTGCCAGCAGTGAATCCGGAGGGGGCGCTTATGGCTACACCTTC. The chain joins TRBV6-1 to TRBJ1-2; 7 bases are shared with TRBD1. The CDR3 runs 15 residues. V shed 2 bases and J 5 bases; nucleotides not matched to a gene: 8. From germline, CDR1 is MNHNS and CDR2 SASEGT.

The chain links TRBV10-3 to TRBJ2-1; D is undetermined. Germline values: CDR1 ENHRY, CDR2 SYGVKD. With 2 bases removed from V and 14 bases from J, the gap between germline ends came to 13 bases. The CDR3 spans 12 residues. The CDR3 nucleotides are TGTGCCATCAGTGAGAACGACCTATGGGAGTTCTTC. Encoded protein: CAISENDLWEFF.

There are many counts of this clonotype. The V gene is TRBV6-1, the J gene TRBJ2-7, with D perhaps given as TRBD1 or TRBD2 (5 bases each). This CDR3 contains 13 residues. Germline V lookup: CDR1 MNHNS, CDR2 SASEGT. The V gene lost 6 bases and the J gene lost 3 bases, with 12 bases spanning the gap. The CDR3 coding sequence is TGTGCCAGCAGCTGGGACGGCAACTACGAGCAGTACTTC. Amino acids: CASSWDGNYEQYF.

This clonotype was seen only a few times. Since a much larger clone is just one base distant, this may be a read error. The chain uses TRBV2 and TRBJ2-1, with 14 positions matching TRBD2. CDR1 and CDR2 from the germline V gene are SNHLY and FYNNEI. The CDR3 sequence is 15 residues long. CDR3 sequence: CASIGGTSGSYERFF. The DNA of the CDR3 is TGTGCCAGCATCGGCGGGACTAGCGGGAGCTATGAGCGGTTCTTC.

The CDR3 nucleotides read TGTGCCAGCATAATCGCTGGCGAGACCCAGTACTTC. Translating gives CASIIAGETQYF. This chain connects TRBV2 to TRBJ2-5; D ambiguous. Germline assignment: CDR1 SNHLY and CDR2 FYNNEI. The ends were cut back, 7 bases at V and 5 bases at J, with 11 bases in the middle. The CDR3 length is 12 residues. The full variable domain, with the rest looked up from reference TRBV2 and TRBJ2-5, is EPEVTQTPSHQVTQMGQEVILRCVPISNHLYFYWYRQILGQKVEFLVSFYNNEISEKSEIFDDQFSVERPDGSNFTLKIRSTKLEDSAMYFCASIIAGETQYFGPGTRLLVL.

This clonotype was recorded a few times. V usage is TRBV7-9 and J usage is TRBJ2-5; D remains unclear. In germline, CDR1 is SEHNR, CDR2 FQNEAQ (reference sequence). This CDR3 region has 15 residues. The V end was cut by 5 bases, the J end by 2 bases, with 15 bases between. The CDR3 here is CASSRSSNLQETQYF. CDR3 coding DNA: TGTGCCAGCAGCCGATCCTCAAACCTACAAGAGACCCAGTACTTC.

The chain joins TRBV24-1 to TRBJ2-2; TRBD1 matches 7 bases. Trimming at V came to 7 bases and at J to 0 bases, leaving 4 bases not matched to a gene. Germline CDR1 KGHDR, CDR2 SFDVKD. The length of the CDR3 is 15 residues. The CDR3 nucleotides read TGTGCCACCAGGGGGGACAGCCCGAACACCGGGGAGCTGTTTTTT. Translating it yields CATRGDSPNTGELFF.

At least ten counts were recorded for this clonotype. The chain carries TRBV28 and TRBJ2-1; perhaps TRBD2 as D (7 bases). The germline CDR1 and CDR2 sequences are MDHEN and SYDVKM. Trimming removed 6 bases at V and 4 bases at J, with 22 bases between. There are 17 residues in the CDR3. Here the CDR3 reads CASSPTIGGASYNEQFF. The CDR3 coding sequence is TGTGCCAGCAGCCCAACAATTGGGGGGGCATCGTACAATGAGCAGTTCTTC.

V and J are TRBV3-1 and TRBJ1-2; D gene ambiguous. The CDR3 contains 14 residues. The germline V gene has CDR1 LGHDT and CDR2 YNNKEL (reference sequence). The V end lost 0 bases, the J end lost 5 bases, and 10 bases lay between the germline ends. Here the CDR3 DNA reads TGTGCCAGCAGCCAAGAAAATCTACTATATGGCTACACCTTC. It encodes CASSQENLLYGYTF. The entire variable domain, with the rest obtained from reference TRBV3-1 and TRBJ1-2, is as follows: DTAVSQTPKYLVTQMGNDKSIKCEQNLGHDTMYWYKQDSKKFLKIMFSYNNKELIINETVPNRFSPKSPDKAHLNLHINSLELGDSAVYFCASSQENLLYGYTFGSGTRLTVV.

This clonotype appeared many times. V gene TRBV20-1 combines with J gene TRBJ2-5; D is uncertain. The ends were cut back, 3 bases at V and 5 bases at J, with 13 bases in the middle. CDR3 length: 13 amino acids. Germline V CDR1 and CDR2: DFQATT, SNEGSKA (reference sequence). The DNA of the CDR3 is TGCAGTGCTAGCGGAACAGCTAGGGAGACCCAGTACTTC. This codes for CSASGTARETQYF.

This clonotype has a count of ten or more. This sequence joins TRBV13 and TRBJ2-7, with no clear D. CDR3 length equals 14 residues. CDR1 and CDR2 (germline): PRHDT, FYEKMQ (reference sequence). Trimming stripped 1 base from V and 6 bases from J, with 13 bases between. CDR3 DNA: TGTGCCAGCAGCTTAGTTGCTGGCCCTGGCGAGCAGTACTTC. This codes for CASSLVAGPGEQYF.

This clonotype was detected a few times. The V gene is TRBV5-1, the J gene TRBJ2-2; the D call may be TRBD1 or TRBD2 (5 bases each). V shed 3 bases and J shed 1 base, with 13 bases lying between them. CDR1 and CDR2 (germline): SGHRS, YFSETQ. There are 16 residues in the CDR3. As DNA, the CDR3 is TGCGCCAGCAGCTCCCTCTCTGGGGGGAACACCGGGGAGCTGTTTTTT. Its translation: CASSSLSGGNTGELFF.